This TCR beta chain is drawn from a study of CD8 T cells in ankylosing spondylitis. Findings and limits, study-wide: Some motif variants were previously reported in reactive arthritis synovial fluid and blood. A TCR beta motif of several highly homologous variants seemed to mark ankylosing spondylitis blood.

Via MiXCR, TCRdb re-called the 5' RACE reads, giving one row per CDR3 protein. The sample shows roughly 90,000 distinct CDR3 sequences, roughly 8.5% of them seen only once. The CDR3 runs to 14 residues. Trimming removed 4 bases from V and 4 bases from J, with 13 bases in between. This clonotype was observed many times. The antigen is not known. The chain has TRBV12-3 or TRBV12-4 and TRBJ2-5, with unresolved D. Sequencing was carried out using blood, either unsorted or a sorted T cell fraction (not recorded which). The TCR sequence derives from a male donor with ankylosing spondylitis. CDR3 bases: TGTGCCAGCAGTTCCCTCTTGTCGCGAGAGACCCAGTACTTC. Translating gives CASSSLLSRETQYF.